This T cell receptor (beta chain) was recorded in a study of CD8+ T cells in alopecia areata (dated by TCRdb to the late 2010s). Regarding the research as a whole: The treated patients took part in an open-label pilot trial in which moderate-to-severe alopecia areata was treated with oral tofacitinib at 5 to 10 mg twice daily. Patients received tofacitinib for 6 to 18 months and were then followed off drug for 6 months to check for delayed response and recurrence. For the treated patients, the SALT score, which quantifies what percentage of scalp surface area is affected, served as the measure of disease severity. High-throughput TCRbeta sequencing was used to examine T cell clonal expansion in alopecia areata in both the C3H/HeJ mouse model and human patients. In humans, TCRbeta sequencing was performed on scalp tissue and on sorted CD4+ and CD8+ peripheral blood T cells from healthy controls and from patients with patchy or totalis/universalis alopecia areata. Biopsies were taken from tofacitinib-treated patients at baseline and at 4 and 24 weeks of treatment, and a later scalp biopsy was taken in several of the tofacitinib-treated patients. Scalp clonality was compared among normal scalp (n=4), patchy alopecia areata scalp (n=8), and alopecia totalis/universalis scalp (n=8). RNA was extracted with the PAXgene miRNA kit for fixed scalp, the miRNeasy kit for PBMCs, and the RNeasy kit for mouse skin. TCRbeta CDR3 regions were amplified by immunoSEQ multiplex PCR with 35 Vbeta forward and 13 Jbeta reverse primers.

What the treatment or condition label conveys for this sample: oral pan-JAK inhibitor, 5-10 mg twice daily. Lesional scalp punch biopsies and peripheral blood were obtained from alopecia areata patients. PBMCs were isolated by density centrifugation and stained for CD3, CD4 and CD8, after which CD4+ and CD8+ T cells were sorted on a FACSAria. Regarding this clone: Its binding antigen is unknown. Per-nucleotide qualities are absent, and no much larger clonotype sits a single base away.

Library generation was performed with the immunoSEQ multiplex PCR assay. For TCR sequencing, RNA was extracted from every sample and reverse transcribed into cDNA to serve as template. First-strand cDNA was synthesized using SuperScript III with a 2:1 mix of oligo-dT and random hexamers. Amplification bias was assessed with a synthetic immune receptor repertoire, and residual bias was removed computationally. The source study handled its data this way. Raw reads were preprocessed to remove errors, and CDR3 was defined according to IMGT conventions as the region from the conserved cysteine to phenylalanine. Clonality was computed as 1 minus the Shannon entropy, with the entropy normalized by log2 of the number of productive unique TCRs. CD4 or CD8 identity of scalp clones was inferred by cross-referencing scalp TCRbeta sequences with sorted blood CD4 and CD8 repertoires. TCRdb mirrors the immuneACCESS table, restricted to in-frame sequences. Some clones are absent from its copies; in checked studies, under half trace to an unresolved V gene, and the reason for the others is unknown. The V and J calls and the clone size are those of that table, but D and trimming were determined from the DNA. Here the sample has 180,000 or so clones; roughly half occur a single time. The ten largest clones represent around a tenth of the sample.

Overall study results and their limits: Compared with mice, TCR sequences shared between patients were less clear, possibly partly because of HLA diversity across the patient population. Tofacitinib significantly lowered scalp clonality and the number of expanded CD8+ clones among the top 100 scalp clones. Many expanded lesional clones were found to persist in scalp and blood during tofacitinib treatment, and relapse after treatment cessation may be partly explained by this persistence. Compared with normal scalp, lesional scalp had higher clonality and more expanded CD8+ clones, particularly in alopecia totalis/universalis, a pattern that suggests antigenic drive. Unlike mouse skin, where gammadelta T cells dominate, normal human skin contains resident alphabeta T cells that get sequenced too, which complicates analysis of the scalp TCR repertoire. Because the treated cohort was small and had just a single nonresponder, larger studies are needed to establish links between baseline CD8+ expansion and response.

Measured from the cysteine to the phenylalanine, the CDR3 is 14 residues long. Just the 42-base CDR3 DNA is kept, in frame starting at base 1. CDR1 is given as SGDLS and CDR2 as YYNGEE, both from the germline V gene. Unmatched junction bases come to 4, with V trimmed by 0 bases and J by 7 bases. The rearrangement combines TRBV9 with TRBJ1-2; 9 central bases correspond to TRBD1. The material sequenced was CD8+ T cells sorted from blood, taken at approximately week 52, from a patient treated with tofacitinib. This sequence originates from a human donor with alopecia areata. This receptor carries the CDR3 CASSVEDRGGGYTF. The DNA sequence reads TGTGCCAGCAGCGTAGAGGACAGGGGCGGTGGCTACACCTTC.